This T cell receptor (beta chain) was found in a study of CD8+ T cells in alopecia areata. Germline V gene data show CDR1 as SEHNR and CDR2 as FQNEAQ (reference sequence). This CDR3 has 13 amino acids. V gave up 6 bases and J gave up 4 bases, with 12 bases separating them. Sequencing used cDNA as its template, made by extracting RNA and reverse transcribing it. The data were produced by immunoSEQ multiplex PCR, yet TCRdb's version contains in-frame clones alone and is incomplete. The table shows 150,000 or so clones, with about nine tenths occurring only once. Material: CD8+ T cells sorted from blood, obtained at week 0. The clonotype comes from a human donor with alopecia areata. The chain carries TRBV7-9 and TRBJ1-1, with a tentative D call TRBD1 (6 bases). CDR3 in DNA: TGTGCCAGCAGTACAGGGTCGGGCACTGAAGCTTTCTTT. This gives the protein CASSTGSGTEAFF.